This T cell receptor beta chain was observed in a study of chronic HIV infection and antiretroviral therapy. This clonotype was seen at least ten times. MiXCR, applied by TCRdb to the 5' RACE reads, yields one record per CDR3 protein. This sample has about 38,000 distinct CDR3 sequences, with 8.2% found just once. In germline, CDR1 is MDHEN, CDR2 SYDVKM. CDR3 size: 11 residues. V shed 7 bases and J shed 4 bases, with 8 bases lying between them. The TCR originated in an adult who had HIV and had not received antiretroviral therapy, or was an uninfected healthy control (not recorded which). This chain links TRBV28 with TRBJ2-7; D may be TRBD2 (5 bases). The sequencing input was peripheral blood. The CDR3, as DNA: TGTGCCAGCAAGTCGGGGTACGAGCAGTACTTC. Translation: CASKSGYEQYF.